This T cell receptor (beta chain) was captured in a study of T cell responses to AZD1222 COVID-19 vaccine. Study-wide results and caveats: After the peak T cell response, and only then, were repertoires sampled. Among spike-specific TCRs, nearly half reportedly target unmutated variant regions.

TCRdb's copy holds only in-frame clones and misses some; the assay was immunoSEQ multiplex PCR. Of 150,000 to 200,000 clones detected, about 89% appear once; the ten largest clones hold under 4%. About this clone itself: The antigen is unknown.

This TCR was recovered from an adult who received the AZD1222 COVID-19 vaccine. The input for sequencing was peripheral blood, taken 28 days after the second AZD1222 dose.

DNA of the CDR3: TGTGCCAGCAGCTTATCGGCGGGACTAGAGGGCAATGAGCAGTTCTTC. Residues: CASSLSAGLEGNEQFF. This sequence joins TRBV7-2 and TRBJ2-1, with 8 nucleotides matching TRBD2. This CDR3 is 16 amino acids long. Losses at the gene ends were 2 bases for V and 6 bases for J; bases not matched to a gene: 9. Germline V lookup: CDR1 SGHTA, CDR2 FQGNSA.